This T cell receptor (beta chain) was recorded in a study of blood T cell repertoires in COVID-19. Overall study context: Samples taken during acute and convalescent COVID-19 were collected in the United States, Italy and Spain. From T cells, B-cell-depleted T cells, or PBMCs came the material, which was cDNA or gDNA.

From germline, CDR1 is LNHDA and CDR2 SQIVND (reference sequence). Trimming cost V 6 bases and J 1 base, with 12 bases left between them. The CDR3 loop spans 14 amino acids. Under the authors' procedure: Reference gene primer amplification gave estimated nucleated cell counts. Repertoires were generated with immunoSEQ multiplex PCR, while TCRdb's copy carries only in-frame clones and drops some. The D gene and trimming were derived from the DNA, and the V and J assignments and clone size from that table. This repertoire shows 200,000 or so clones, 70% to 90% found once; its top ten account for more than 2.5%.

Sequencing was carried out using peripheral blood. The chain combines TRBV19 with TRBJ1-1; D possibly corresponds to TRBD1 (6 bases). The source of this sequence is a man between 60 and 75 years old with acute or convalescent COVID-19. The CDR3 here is CASRITGSNTEAFF. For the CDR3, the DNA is TGTGCCAGTAGGATCACAGGGTCGAACACTGAAGCTTTCTTT.